This T cell receptor beta chain was sequenced for a study of beta chain features in type 1 diabetes. General observations from the study: PCR may have favored shorter templates equally in patients and controls. For type 1 diabetes patients, VDJ junctions showed fewer insertions and more deletions. In every one of the four CD4+ subsets, TCRB CDR3s were moderately but significantly shorter in Type 1 diabetes patients.

From germline, CDR1 is SGHAT and CDR2 FQNNGV. CDR3 length equals 15 residues. V lost 4 bases, J lost 0 bases, and 10 bases lay in between. Sorting that relied on CD45RO/CCR7/CD25/CD127/CD95/CD27 yielded CD4+ naive, central memory, regulatory and stem cell-like memory cells. Each of the sorted populations had a purity greater than 95%. About this clone itself: Its matching antigen is unknown.

Expressed TCRB transcripts were sequenced because the entire RNA isolate underwent reverse transcription. Sequencing used immunoSEQ multiplex PCR; TCRdb keeps in-frame clones, though not all of them. The sample has approximately 24,000 clones, roughly half seen once. The sample comprised stem cell memory CD4+ T cells from blood. V gene TRBV11-2 combines with J gene TRBJ1-5, with TRBD1 as a possible D gene (6 bases). This receptor was obtained from a man younger than 40 with type 1 diabetes. The CDR3 DNA follows: TGTGCCAGCAGCTCCCAGGGGTATAGCAATCAGCCCCAGCATTTT. Its protein product is CASSSQGYSNQPQHF.